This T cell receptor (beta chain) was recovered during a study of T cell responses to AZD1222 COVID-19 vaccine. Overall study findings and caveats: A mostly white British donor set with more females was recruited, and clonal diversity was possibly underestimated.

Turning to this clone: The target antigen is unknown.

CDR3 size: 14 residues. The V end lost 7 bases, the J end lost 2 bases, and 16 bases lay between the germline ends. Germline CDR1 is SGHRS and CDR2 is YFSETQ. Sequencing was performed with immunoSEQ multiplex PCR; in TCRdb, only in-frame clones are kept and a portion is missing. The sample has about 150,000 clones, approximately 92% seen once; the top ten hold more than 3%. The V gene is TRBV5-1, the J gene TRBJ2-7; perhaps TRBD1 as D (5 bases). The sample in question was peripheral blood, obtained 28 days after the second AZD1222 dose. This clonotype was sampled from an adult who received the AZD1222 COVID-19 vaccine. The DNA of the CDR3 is TGCGCCAGCTGGACGGGCAGGGCCCCCTACGAGCAGTACTTC. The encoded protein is CASWTGRAPYEQYF. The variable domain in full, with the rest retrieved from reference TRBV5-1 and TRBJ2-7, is KAGVTQTPRYLIKTRGQQVTLSCSPISGHRSVSWYQQTPGQGLQFLFEYFSETQRNKGNFPGRFSGRQFSNSRSEMNVSTLELGDSALYLCASWTGRAPYEQYFGPGTRLTVT.